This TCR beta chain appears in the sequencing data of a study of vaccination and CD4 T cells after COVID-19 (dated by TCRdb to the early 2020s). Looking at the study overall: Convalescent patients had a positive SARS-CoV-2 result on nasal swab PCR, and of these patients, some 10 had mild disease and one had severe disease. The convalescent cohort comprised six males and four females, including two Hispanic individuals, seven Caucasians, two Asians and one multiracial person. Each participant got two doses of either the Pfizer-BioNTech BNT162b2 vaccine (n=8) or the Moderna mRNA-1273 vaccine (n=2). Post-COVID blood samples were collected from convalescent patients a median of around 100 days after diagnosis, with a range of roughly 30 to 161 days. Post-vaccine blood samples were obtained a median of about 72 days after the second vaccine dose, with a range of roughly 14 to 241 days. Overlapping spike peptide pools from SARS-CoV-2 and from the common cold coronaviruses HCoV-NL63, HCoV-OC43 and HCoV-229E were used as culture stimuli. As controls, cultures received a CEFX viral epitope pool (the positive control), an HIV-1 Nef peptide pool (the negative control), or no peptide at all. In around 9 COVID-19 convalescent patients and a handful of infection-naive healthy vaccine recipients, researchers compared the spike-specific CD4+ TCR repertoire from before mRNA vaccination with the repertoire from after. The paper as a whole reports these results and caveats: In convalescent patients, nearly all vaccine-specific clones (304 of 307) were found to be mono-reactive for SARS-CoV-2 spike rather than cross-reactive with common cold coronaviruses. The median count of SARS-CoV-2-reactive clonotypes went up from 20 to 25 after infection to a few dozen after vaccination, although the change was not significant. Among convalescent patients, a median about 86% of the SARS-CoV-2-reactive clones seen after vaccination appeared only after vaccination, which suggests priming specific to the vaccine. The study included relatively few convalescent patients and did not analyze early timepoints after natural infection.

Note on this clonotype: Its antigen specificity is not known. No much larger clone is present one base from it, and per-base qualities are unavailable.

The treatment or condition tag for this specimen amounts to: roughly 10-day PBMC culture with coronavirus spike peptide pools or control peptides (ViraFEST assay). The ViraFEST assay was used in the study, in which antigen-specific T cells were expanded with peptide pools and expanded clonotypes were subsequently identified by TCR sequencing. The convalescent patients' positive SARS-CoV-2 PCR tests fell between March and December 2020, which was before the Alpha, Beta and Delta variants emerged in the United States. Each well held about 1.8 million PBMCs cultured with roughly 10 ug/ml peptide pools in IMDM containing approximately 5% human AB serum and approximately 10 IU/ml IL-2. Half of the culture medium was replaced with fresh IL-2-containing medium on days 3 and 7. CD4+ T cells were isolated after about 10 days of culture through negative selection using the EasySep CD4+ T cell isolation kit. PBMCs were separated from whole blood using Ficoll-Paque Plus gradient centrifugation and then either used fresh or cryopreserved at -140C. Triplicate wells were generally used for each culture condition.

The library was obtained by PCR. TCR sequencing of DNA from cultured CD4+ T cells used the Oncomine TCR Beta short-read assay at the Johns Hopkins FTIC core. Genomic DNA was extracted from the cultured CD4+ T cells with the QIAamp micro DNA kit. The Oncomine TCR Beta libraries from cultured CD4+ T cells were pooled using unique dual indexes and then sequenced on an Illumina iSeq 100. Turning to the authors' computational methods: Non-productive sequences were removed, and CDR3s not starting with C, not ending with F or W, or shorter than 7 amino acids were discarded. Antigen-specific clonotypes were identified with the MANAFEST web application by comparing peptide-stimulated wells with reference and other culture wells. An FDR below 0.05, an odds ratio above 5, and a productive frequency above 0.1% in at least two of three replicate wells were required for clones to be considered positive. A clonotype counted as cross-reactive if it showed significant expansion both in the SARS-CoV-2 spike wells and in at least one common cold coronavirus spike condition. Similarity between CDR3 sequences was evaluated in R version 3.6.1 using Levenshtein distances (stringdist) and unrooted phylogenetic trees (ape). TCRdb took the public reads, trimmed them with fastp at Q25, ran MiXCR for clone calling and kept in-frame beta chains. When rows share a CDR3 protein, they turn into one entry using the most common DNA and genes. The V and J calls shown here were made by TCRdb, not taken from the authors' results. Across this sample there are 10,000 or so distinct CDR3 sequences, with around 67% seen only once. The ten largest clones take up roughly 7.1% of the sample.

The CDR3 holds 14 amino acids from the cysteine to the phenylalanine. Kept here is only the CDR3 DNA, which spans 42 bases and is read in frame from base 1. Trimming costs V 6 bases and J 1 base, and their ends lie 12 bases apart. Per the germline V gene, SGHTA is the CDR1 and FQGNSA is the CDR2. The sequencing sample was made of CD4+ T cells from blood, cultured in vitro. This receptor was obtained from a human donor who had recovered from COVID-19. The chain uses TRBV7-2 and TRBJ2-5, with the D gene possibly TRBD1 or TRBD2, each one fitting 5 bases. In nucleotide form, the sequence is TGTGCCAGCAGGAGGGACCCAAGCCAAGAGACCCAGTACTTC. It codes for CASRRDPSQETQYF.